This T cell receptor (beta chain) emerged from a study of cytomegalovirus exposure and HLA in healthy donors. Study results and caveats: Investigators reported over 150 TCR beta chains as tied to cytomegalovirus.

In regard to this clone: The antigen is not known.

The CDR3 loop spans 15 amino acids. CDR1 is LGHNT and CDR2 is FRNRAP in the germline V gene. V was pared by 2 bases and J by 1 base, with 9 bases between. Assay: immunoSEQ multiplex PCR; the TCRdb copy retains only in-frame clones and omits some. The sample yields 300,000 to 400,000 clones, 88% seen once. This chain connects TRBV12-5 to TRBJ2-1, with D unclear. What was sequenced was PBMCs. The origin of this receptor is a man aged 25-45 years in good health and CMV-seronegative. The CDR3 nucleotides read TGTGCTAGTGGTTTGACCGGTTTATCCTACAATGAGCAGTTCTTC. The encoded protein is CASGLTGLSYNEQFF.